This T cell receptor beta chain originates from a study of T-cell reconstitution after alpha-beta-depleted transplantation in children. Losses at the gene ends were 6 bases for V and 4 bases for J; bases not matched to a gene: 13. The CDR3 covers 16 residues. Germline values: CDR1 SGHVS, CDR2 FNYEAQ. This clonotype appeared many times. The library targeted TCRbeta and was prepared with unique molecular identifiers. TCRdb reprocessed the PCR reads via MiXCR and lists one record per CDR3 protein. The table shows some 550,000 distinct CDR3 sequences, with about a sixth occurring only once. The chain employs TRBV7-6 and TRBJ2-7; 9 positions agree with TRBD1. This sequence was found in a human donor who donated a stem cell graft to a child with acute lymphoblastic leukemia. Sequencing was performed on PBMCs from the stem cell graft donor, taken from the stem cell graft. The CDR3 loop reads CASSPPPGQGLYEQYF. The DNA of the CDR3 is TGTGCCAGCAGTCCACCTCCTGGACAGGGGTTGTACGAGCAGTACTTC. The variable domain in full, completed from reference TRBV7-6 and TRBJ2-7, reads GAGVSQSPRYKVTKRGQDVALRCDPISGHVSLYWYRQALGQGPEFLTYFNYEAQQDKSGLPNDRFSAERPEGSISTLTIQRTEQRDSAMYRCASSPPPGQGLYEQYFGPGTRLTVT.